The table lists the clone carrying this TCR beta chain with a count of one. The table came from immunoSEQ multiplex PCR; TCRdb's copy has only in-frame clones and leaves some out. The sample yields hundreds of thousands of clones, roughly 91% seen once. Trimming stripped 3 bases from V and 7 bases from J, with 15 bases between. The V gene's germline CDR1 is MNHNS and CDR2 SASEGT. CDR3 length equals 14 residues. The sample belongs to a study of blood T cell repertoires in COVID-19. Researchers sorted participants into cohorts using their self-reported clinical history. This sequence joins TRBV6-1 and TRBJ2-5; a weak D match, TRBD1 (6 bases). This TCR was sampled from a woman aged 55-69 years in a cohort exposed to, infected with or recovered from COVID-19 (not recorded which). The specimen sequenced was PBMCs or T cells enriched from blood (not recorded which). The CDR3: CASSDSASRGTQYF. Written as DNA, the CDR3 is TGTGCCAGCAGTGATTCGGCTAGCAGGGGGACCCAGTACTTC.